A single sample gave rise to the 27 T cell receptor beta chains below, sequenced in a study of shared clonotypes between healthy human individuals. Some clones are missing from TCRdb's copy, which holds only in-frame ones; the method was immunoSEQ multiplex PCR. This sample has about 490,000 clones; approximately 79% occur once, and the top ten carry 10% to 15%. Sample: PBMCs. The receptor source for this set is a woman aged 35 to 49 in good health. Some clones in this sample may be carry-over from other donors' samples.

The chain is built from TRBV9 and TRBJ1-5; maybe TRBD1 (5 bases). Looked up from germline, CDR1 is SGDLS and CDR2 is YYNGEE. V lost 3 bases, J lost 6 bases, and 13 bases lay in between. This CDR3 has 14 amino acids. The CDR3, as DNA: TGTGCCAGCAGCGACCAGGGAGTCGGTCAGCCCCAGCATTTT. This gives the protein CASSDQGVGQPQHF.

This chain links TRBV1 with TRBJ2-1; TRBD2, as called in the table, went unchecked against the DNA. TRBV1 is a recognized pseudogene. The length of the CDR3 is 16 residues. The CDR3 region is CTSSQDRRGPYNEQFF. In DNA, the CDR3 is TGCACCAGCAGCCAAGATCGGCGGGGGCCTTACAATGAGCAGTTCTTC.

The CDR3 loop is CASSAAANQPQHF. CDR3 DNA: TGCGCCAGCAGTGCGGCGGCTAATCAGCCCCAGCATTTT. This chain uses TRBV10-1 with TRBJ1-5; no clear D gene. Deletions cut 4 bases from V and 4 bases from J, with 8 bases between. The CDR3 is made up of 13 amino acids. Germline values: CDR1 WNHNN, CDR2 SYGVQD (reference sequence).

J is TRBJ2-6 and V is TRBV5-4; D may be TRBD2 (6 bases). CDR1 is SGHNT, CDR2 YYREEE, per germline (reference sequence). Trimming removed 0 bases from V and 0 bases from J, with 13 bases in between. The CDR3 consists of 18 residues. The CDR3 here is CASSLDWRGTSGANVLTF. In DNA form, the CDR3 reads TGTGCCAGCAGCTTGGATTGGCGGGGAACCTCTGGGGCCAACGTCCTGACTTTC.

The chain couples TRBV28 to TRBJ1-6; 8 bases agree with TRBD1. Germline CDR1 and CDR2: MDHEN and SYDVKM. CDR3 length equals 15 residues. V lost 4 bases to trimming and J lost 9 bases; unmatched junction nucleotides: 8. The CDR3, as DNA: TGTGCCAGCAGTTCTGGGGGACAGGAGACTTCACCCCTCCACTTT. Translated: CASSSGGQETSPLHF.

The chain joins TRBV6-4 to TRBJ2-1; D might be TRBD1 (6 bases). CDR3 size: 13 residues. Germline CDR1 MRHNA, CDR2 SNTAGT. V was clipped by 5 bases and J by 4 bases, with 9 bases between them. CDR3 in DNA: TGTGCCAGCAGTTCAGGGGAGTACAATGAGCAGTTCTTC. This translates into CASSSGEYNEQFF.

A single count supports this clone. The chain carries TRBV30 and TRBJ1-3; weak D call: TRBD1 (6 bases). Germline values: CDR1 GTSNPN, CDR2 SVGIG (reference sequence). The V end lost 4 bases, the J end lost 7 bases, and 20 bases lay between the germline ends. CDR3 size: 15 residues. The CDR3 sequence is CAWNREYSQGNTIYF. Written as DNA, the CDR3 is TGTGCCTGGAATCGGGAGTACAGTCAGGGGAACACCATATATTTT. Full variable domain (remainder filled in from reference TRBV30 and TRBJ1-3): SQTIHQWPATLVQPVGSPLSLECTVEGTSNPNLYWYRQAAGRGLQLLFYSVGIGQISSEVPQNLSASRPQDRQFILSSKKLLLSDSGFYLCAWNREYSQGNTIYFGEGSWLTVV.

The V gene is TRBV7-2, the J gene TRBJ1-3; D not certain. Germline V lookup: CDR1 SGHTA, CDR2 FQGNSA. V lost 5 bases and J 1 base, leaving 12 bases between the germline ends. The CDR3 totals 15 residues. This chain's CDR3 is CASSPTTGSGNTIYF. The CDR3 coding sequence is TGTGCCAGCAGCCCCACCACGGGGTCTGGAAACACCATATATTTT.

Comments on this clone: A far larger clone is one base from this, pointing to a likely read error. Distinct nucleotide sequences in the sample also encode this CDR3. V is TRBV28 and J is TRBJ1-1; D gene ambiguous. In germline, CDR1 is MDHEN, CDR2 SYDVKM. The V end was cut by 7 bases, the J end by 4 bases, with 10 bases between. The CDR3 is 12 amino acids. The CDR3, as DNA: TGTGCCAGCACCGCCCGTGGCACTGAAGCTTTCTTT. Its protein product is CASTARGTEAFF. Combining the CDR3 with reference TRBV28 and TRBJ1-1 gives the whole variable domain DVKVTQSSRYLVKRTGEKVFLECVQDMDHENMFWYRQDPGLGLRLIYFSYDVKMKEKGDIPEGYSVSREKKERFSLILESASTNQTSMYLCASTARGTEAFFGQGTRLTVV.

The chain links TRBV14 to TRBJ2-7, with D unclear. The CDR3 is 14 amino acids. V lost 1 base and J lost 3, with 10 bases in between. Germline V gene data show CDR1 as SGHDN and CDR2 as FVKESK. For the CDR3, the DNA is TGTGCCAGCAGCCAAGTTGGTACCATCTACGAGCAGTACTTC. Protein product: CASSQVGTIYEQYF.

This chain joins TRBV14 and TRBJ2-5, with D unresolved. CDR3 size: 14 residues. V lost 3 bases, J lost 0 bases, and 8 bases lay in between. CDR1 and CDR2 (germline): SGHDN, FVKESK. The DNA for the CDR3 is TGTGCCAGCAGCCAGTTGCGCTACCAAGAGACCCAGTACTTC. Encoded protein: CASSQLRYQETQYF.

The J gene is TRBJ2-7, the V gene TRBV6-5; 9 nucleotides match TRBD2. CDR1 and CDR2 (germline): MNHEY, SVGAGI. This CDR3 has 15 residues. The ends lost 8 bases at V and 3 bases at J; junction bases unmatched: 11. CDR3 sequence: CASCPGLANLYEQYF. The CDR3 region has the DNA TGTGCCAGCTGTCCGGGACTAGCCAATCTCTACGAGCAGTACTTC.

This clone has just a few counts. The chain uses TRBV4-1 and TRBJ1-4; maybe TRBD1 (5 bases). The CDR3 sequence is 14 residues long. Germline V gene data show CDR1 as MGHRA and CDR2 as YSYEKL. V lost 4 bases, J lost 4 bases, and 10 bases lay in between. The DNA of the CDR3 is TGCGCCAGCAGCCGCGGTGACAGTAATGAAAAACTGTTTTTT. This gives the protein CASSRGDSNEKLFF.

The chain recombines TRBV28 with TRBJ2-1, with 8 nucleotides matching TRBD1. Germline-derived CDR1 and CDR2 are MDHEN and SYDVKM. The CDR3 runs to 15 residues. Trimming at V came to 6 bases and at J to 7 bases, leaving 11 bases not matched to a gene. This CDR3 is CASSRTGSKLNEQFF. The DNA for the CDR3 is TGTGCCAGCAGCCGGACAGGGAGCAAGTTAAATGAGCAGTTCTTC.

The V gene is TRBV6-5, the J gene TRBJ1-1, with D uncertain. V gave up 5 bases and J gave up 1 base, with 11 bases separating them. There are 14 residues in the CDR3. Germline assignment: CDR1 MNHEY and CDR2 SVGAGI. CDR3 in DNA: TGTGCCAGCAGTCCAAGAGGGTCGAACACTGAAGCTTTCTTT. This sequence encodes CASSPRGSNTEAFF.

The J gene is TRBJ1-4, the V gene TRBV27; D gene unclear. V was shortened by 4 bases and J by 0 bases, with 18 bases between the two germline ends. In germline, CDR1 is MNHEY, CDR2 SMNVEV (reference sequence). The CDR3 sequence is 18 residues long. The CDR3, as DNA: TGTGCCAGCAGTTACTTCCCCGTCACAGTCCCAACTAATGAAAAACTGTTTTTT. Translated, it gives CASSYFPVTVPTNEKLFF.

This clone was found once. The chain employs TRBV7-2 and TRBJ2-1, with 7 bases aligning to TRBD2. The germline CDR1 and CDR2 sequences are SGHTA and FQGNSA. This CDR3 contains 16 residues. With 5 bases clipped from V and 4 bases from J, the junction kept 11 bases outside the gene matches. CDR3 protein: CASSNRLTAGYNEQFF. The CDR3 nucleotides read TGTGCCAGCAGCAACCGACTAACAGCGGGATACAATGAGCAGTTCTTC. Full variable domain (remainder filled in from reference TRBV7-2 and TRBJ2-1): GAGVSQSPSNKVTEKGKDVELRCDPISGHTALYWYRQSLGQGLEFLIYFQGNSAPDKSGLPSDRFSAERTGGSVSTLTIQRTQQEDSAVYLCASSNRLTAGYNEQFFGPGTRLTVL.

The chain uses TRBV19 and TRBJ2-7; tentatively, D is TRBD2 (5 bases). Germline V gene lookup returns CDR1 LNHDA and CDR2 SQIVND (reference sequence). The CDR3 totals 14 residues. V lost 8 bases and J lost 0, with 14 bases in between. Here the CDR3 reads CASASLATSYEQYF. The CDR3 DNA reads TGTGCCAGTGCATCTTTAGCGACCTCCTACGAGCAGTACTTC.

The chain uses TRBV28 and TRBJ2-5, with TRBD1 identical over 7 bases. In germline, CDR1 is MDHEN, CDR2 SYDVKM. J lost 4 bases, V lost 7 bases, and 9 bases had no gene match. This CDR3 region has 14 residues. CDR3 protein: CASTSPAGGETQYF. In DNA form, the CDR3 reads TGTGCCAGCACCTCGCCGGCAGGGGGAGAGACCCAGTACTTC. The variable domain in full, with the rest retrieved from reference TRBV28 and TRBJ2-5, is DVKVTQSSRYLVKRTGEKVFLECVQDMDHENMFWYRQDPGLGLRLIYFSYDVKMKEKGDIPEGYSVSREKKERFSLILESASTNQTSMYLCASTSPAGGETQYFGPGTRLLVL.

This clone was detected only once. The rearrangement joins TRBV5-5 to TRBJ2-1, with 10 bases aligning to TRBD2. This CDR3 is built from 18 residues. V lost 0 bases and J lost 7; bases outside the gene matches: 13. Germline values: CDR1 SGHKS, CDR2 YYEKEE (reference sequence). This chain's CDR3 is CASSLVGLAGLAKNEQFF. DNA for the CDR3: TGTGCCAGCAGCTTGGTCGGCCTAGCGGGACTAGCGAAGAATGAGCAGTTCTTC. Full variable domain (rest looked up from reference TRBV5-5 and TRBJ2-1): DAGVTQSPTHLIKTRGQQVTLRCSPISGHKSVSWYQQVLGQGPQFIFQYYEKEERGRGNFPDRFSARQFPNYSSELNVNALLLGDSALYLCASSLVGLAGLAKNEQFFGPGTRLTVL.

The chain recombines TRBV7-2 with TRBJ2-3; D gene uncertain. Deletions cut 6 bases from V and 6 bases from J, with 16 bases between. The length of the CDR3 is 14 residues. Germline-derived CDR1 and CDR2 are SGHTA and FQGNSA. CDR3 nucleotide sequence: TGTGCCAGCAGTCCCCGACCTACGCTTGATACGCAGTATTTT. Protein: CASSPRPTLDTQYF.

A word on this clone: Other DNA sequences in this specimen translate into the identical CDR3. The chain is built from TRBV7-9 and TRBJ2-1; the match to TRBD2 covers 9 bases. The CDR3 totals 16 residues. With V trimmed by 2 bases and J by 2 bases, 4 bases remained unmatched. CDR1 and CDR2 from the germline V gene are SEHNR and FQNEAQ (reference sequence). In DNA, the CDR3 is TGTGCCAGCAGCTTATCCTTAGCGGGAGCCTACAATGAGCAGTTCTTC. Residues: CASSLSLAGAYNEQFF.

V usage is TRBV11-3 and J usage is TRBJ2-2, with 8 bases fitting TRBD1. The CDR3 consists of 16 residues. Losses at the gene ends were 6 bases for V and 0 bases for J; bases not matched to a gene: 6. Per the germline V gene, CDR1 is SGHNT and CDR2 is YENEEA. The CDR3 here is CASRPRGHSNTGELFF. In DNA, the CDR3 is TGTGCCAGCAGGCCCAGGGGGCACTCGAACACCGGGGAGCTGTTTTTT. The complete variable domain, with remaining parts taken from reference TRBV11-3 and TRBJ2-2, reads EAGVVQSPRYKIIEKKQPVAFWCNPISGHNTLYWYLQNLGQGPELLIRYENEEAVDDSQLPKDRFSAERLKGVDSTLKIQPAELGDSAVYLCASRPRGHSNTGELFFGEGSRLTVL.

The chain recombines TRBV19 with TRBJ1-5; the match to TRBD1 covers 10 bases. In germline, CDR1 is LNHDA, CDR2 SQIVND (reference sequence). V was pared by 6 bases and J by 4 bases, with 6 bases of the junction left unmatched. CDR3 length equals 15 residues. The CDR3 bases are TGTGCCAGTAGATTCCGGGACAGGGGTAATCAGCCCCAGCATTTT. Its translation is CASRFRDRGNQPQHF.

This sequence joins TRBV2 and TRBJ1-1; D unresolved. The CDR3 is made up of 14 amino acids. V lost 4 bases, J lost 4 bases, and 13 bases lay in between. From germline, CDR1 is SNHLY and CDR2 FYNNEI. The CDR3 here is CASSVNSGVTEAFF. CDR3 DNA sequence: TGTGCCAGCAGTGTGAACTCCGGGGTCACTGAAGCTTTCTTT.

Only one count was recorded for this clone. The chain employs TRBV5-6 and TRBJ2-2, with 11 positions matching TRBD1. The germline V gene encodes CDR1 SGHDT and CDR2 YYEEEE. V gave up 2 bases and J gave up 7 bases; unmatched junction bases: 4. The CDR3 consists of 15 residues. CDR3 bases: TGTGCCAGCAGCTTCGGACAGGGGGCAAGCGGGGAGCTGTTTTTT. It encodes CASSFGQGASGELFF.

The genes are TRBV5-4 and TRBJ2-7; 8 nucleotides match TRBD2. The trim removed 5 bases at V and 4 bases at J, leaving 5 bases unmatched. The CDR3 contains 13 residues. Per germline, CDR1 SGHNT and CDR2 YYREEE (reference sequence). CDR3 loop: CASRREGPYEQYF. As DNA, the CDR3 is TGTGCCAGCAGACGGGAGGGGCCATACGAGCAGTACTTC.